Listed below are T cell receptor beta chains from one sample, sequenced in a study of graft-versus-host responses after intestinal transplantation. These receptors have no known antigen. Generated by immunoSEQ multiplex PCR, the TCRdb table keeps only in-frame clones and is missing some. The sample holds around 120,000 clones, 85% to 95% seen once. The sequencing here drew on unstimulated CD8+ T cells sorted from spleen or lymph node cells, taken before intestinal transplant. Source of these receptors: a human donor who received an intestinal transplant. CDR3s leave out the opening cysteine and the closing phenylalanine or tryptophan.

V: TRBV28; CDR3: ASSRGQGVYGYT
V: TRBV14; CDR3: ASSQYVSGYYEQY
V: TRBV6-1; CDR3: ASSEEAGGPTYEQY
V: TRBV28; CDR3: ASSLQLAGTQY
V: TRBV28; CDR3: ASSLFRDRGFNTEAF
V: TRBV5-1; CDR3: ASSLAWAPNEQF
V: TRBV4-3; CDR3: ASSPGTGPSYEQY
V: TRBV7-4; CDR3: ASSLEGSGANVLT
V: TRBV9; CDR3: ASSVTGGIQETQY
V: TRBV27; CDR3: ASSLAGSGANVLT
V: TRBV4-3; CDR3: ASSPGQGTYEQY
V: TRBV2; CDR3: ATLLGTEETQY
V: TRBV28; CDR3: ASSARGSAETQY
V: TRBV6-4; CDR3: ASSDNSGAYNEQF
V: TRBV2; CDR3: ASSERLAGGPYEQY
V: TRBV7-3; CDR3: ASSWAAGGPTDTQY
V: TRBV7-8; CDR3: ASSLGNRQRPYEQY
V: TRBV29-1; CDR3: SVERHRGSYEQY
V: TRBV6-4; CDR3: ASSDSSLRNEQF
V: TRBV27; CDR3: ASSLWRWHTNEQF
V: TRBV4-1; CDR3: ASSQSLRAYEQY
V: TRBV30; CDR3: AWSERGNTIY
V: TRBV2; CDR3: ASSERLAGGREQY